Below, 14 T cell receptor beta chains from the same sample are listed, as sequenced in a study of blood T cell repertoires in COVID-19. Method: immunoSEQ multiplex PCR; TCRdb's copy keeps in-frame clones and lacks some. The sample has about 70,000 clones; around 90% are singletons. What was sequenced was peripheral blood. The source of these receptors is a human donor in a cohort sampled during active COVID-19.

The chain has TRBV5-1 and TRBJ2-3; D unresolved. The CDR3 totals 15 residues. The V end lost 0 bases, the J end lost 5 bases, and 13 bases lay between the germline ends. CDR1 and CDR2 (germline): SGHRS, YFSETQ. The DNA of the CDR3 is TGCGCCAGCAGCTTGGACCAGTATTCTGGAGATACGCAGTATTTT. This codes for CASSLDQYSGDTQYF.

The genes are TRBV2 and TRBJ1-1, with D possibly matching TRBD1 (5 bases). In germline, CDR1 is SNHLY, CDR2 FYNNEI. The CDR3 covers 14 residues. Trimming stripped 4 bases from V and 4 bases from J, with 13 bases between. This CDR3 reads CASSGGLTGTEAFF. CDR3 DNA sequence: TGTGCCAGCAGTGGGGGCCTCACGGGCACTGAAGCTTTCTTT. The entire variable domain, with the rest obtained from reference TRBV2 and TRBJ1-1, is as follows: EPEVTQTPSHQVTQMGQEVILRCVPISNHLYFYWYRQILGQKVEFLVSFYNNEISEKSEIFDDQFSVERPDGSNFTLKIRSTKLEDSAMYFCASSGGLTGTEAFFGQGTRLTVV.

The chain couples TRBV7-8 to TRBJ2-7, with a possible D match to TRBD2 (5 bases). The V gene lost 1 base and the J gene lost 7 bases, with 11 bases spanning the gap. Germline lookup yields CDR1 SGHVS and CDR2 FQNEAQ. The CDR3 length is 13 residues. In DNA, the CDR3 is TGTGCCAGCAGCTTAGAGGGTCCGGGGGAGCAGTACGTC. This gives the protein CASSLEGPGEQYV.

This chain uses TRBV6-5 with TRBJ1-2, with 8 bases lining up with TRBD1. The CDR3 totals 15 residues. The trim removed 2 bases at V and 7 bases at J, leaving 9 bases unmatched. CDR1 is MNHEY, CDR2 SVGAGI, per germline. The CDR3 bases are TGTGCCAGCAGTTACGACACGACAGGGGAGGCTGGCTACACCTTC. Translation gives CASSYDTTGEAGYTF.

The chain uses TRBV28 and TRBJ1-1; TRBD1 agrees at 9 bases. The V gene end was trimmed by 7 bases and the J gene end by 10 bases; junction bases not matched to a gene: 4. The CDR3 contains 11 residues. Germline lookup yields CDR1 MDHEN and CDR2 SYDVKM. CDR3 DNA sequence: TGTGCCAGCACCTCGGACAGGGGAGCTTTCTTT. Protein product: CASTSDRGAFF.

As DNA, the CDR3 is TGTGCCAGCAGTCCTGACAGCGGGGGCTACACCTTC. It codes for CASSPDSGGYTF. The chain joins TRBV12-3 or TRBV12-4 to TRBJ1-2; possible D gene TRBD1, 5 bases. The CDR3 sequence is 12 residues long. Trimming shortened V by 5 bases and J by 8 bases, and 12 bases separated the two germline ends.

The chain combines TRBV15 with TRBJ2-1, with D possibly matching TRBD1 (5 bases). The germline gives CDR1 LNHNV, CDR2 YYDKDF (reference sequence). The V end was cut by 6 bases, the J end by 4 bases, with 16 bases between. CDR3 size: 15 residues. This CDR3 is CATSSGAAFYNEQFF. Written as DNA, the CDR3 is TGTGCCACCAGTAGTGGGGCAGCTTTTTACAATGAGCAGTTCTTC.

The chain uses TRBV5-4 and TRBJ2-5; TRBD1 aligns across 9 bases. The CDR3 has 14 residues. Germline loops: CDR1 SGHNT, CDR2 YYREEE (reference sequence). Unmatched junction bases numbered 5, after V lost 4 bases and J lost 4 bases. CDR3 loop: CASSRDRGAETQYF. CDR3 coding DNA: TGTGCCAGCAGCCGTGACAGGGGGGCAGAGACCCAGTACTTC.

This chain connects TRBV10-3 to TRBJ2-7; tentatively, D is TRBD1 (6 bases). Between the trimmed V and J ends, which lost 4 bases and 4 bases, there was a span of 11 bases. In germline, CDR1 is ENHRY, CDR2 SYGVKD. CDR3 length: 13 amino acids. In nucleotides, the CDR3 is TGTGCCATCAGTGGTCCAGGGGCATACGAGCAGTACGTC. It encodes CAISGPGAYEQYV.

The CDR3, as DNA: TGTGCCAGCAGCTTGGAGGACAGGGTAAATTCACCCCTCCACTTT. It codes for CASSLEDRVNSPLHF. The gene calls are TRBV7-2 and TRBJ1-6; 8 nucleotides agree with TRBD1. J gave up 7 bases and V 3 bases, and 5 bases lay outside the gene matches. CDR3 length equals 15 residues. Germline values: CDR1 SGHTA, CDR2 FQGNSA.

The V call is TRBV6-1, the J call TRBJ2-1; 9 bases map to TRBD2. Germline V gives CDR1 MNHNS, CDR2 SASEGT. This CDR3 region has 16 residues. V trimming: 2 bases; J trimming: 10 bases; junction bases outside the gene matches: 12. CDR3 nucleotide sequence: TGTGCCAGCAGTGAATTACCGGGACTAGCACCTCGGGAGCAGTTCTTC. This sequence encodes CASSELPGLAPREQFF.

This clone was observed once. The rearrangement uses TRBV7-9 and TRBJ2-4; D not certain. The CDR3 length is 17 residues. Germline V gives CDR1 SEHNR, CDR2 FQNEAQ (reference sequence). Trimming left V 5 bases short and J 0 bases short, with 17 bases between. In nucleotides, the CDR3 is TGTGCCAGCAGCGTGTTCCCTGGCAGGCTAGCCAAAAACATTCAGTACTTC. As protein: CASSVFPGRLAKNIQYF.

The chain is built from TRBV3-1 (or the pseudogene TRBV3-2) and TRBJ2-3, with TRBD2 matching 9 bases. The V and J ends lost 4 bases and 4 bases, in that order; junction bases with no gene match: 6. The germline CDR1 and CDR2 sequences are LGHDT and YNNKEL (reference sequence). This CDR3 spans 15 amino acids. The CDR3 here is CASSLSGSGADTQYF. As DNA, the CDR3 is TGTGCCAGCAGCCTTAGCGGGAGCGGGGCAGATACGCAGTATTTT.

The chain employs TRBV11-2 and TRBJ2-7, with 7 bases aligning to TRBD2. In germline, CDR1 is SGHAT, CDR2 FQNNGV. This CDR3 is built from 14 residues. Here the CDR3 reads CASSFQGRDYGQYV. The CDR3 DNA reads TGTGCCAGCAGCTTTCAGGGTAGGGACTACGGGCAGTACGTC.